These T cell receptor beta chains were read from a single sample in a study of shared clonotypes between healthy human individuals. Measured with immunoSEQ multiplex PCR; TCRdb has only the in-frame clones, and not every one. Altogether hundreds of thousands of clones are present, about 96% being singletons, with the ten largest covering about 0.25%. The sample was naive CD8+ T cells sorted from blood. These receptors were taken from a man younger than 40 in good health. Both conserved end residues are part of each CDR3. D genes are given only for firm matches. Expanded clones are given a class, and other clones once, few, many or no size at all.

v_call: TRBV28
clone_size: NA
d_call: TRBD1
j_call: TRBJ2-3
cdr3_aa: CASSFDRDSTDTQYF
cdr3_nt: TGTGCCAGCAGTTTCGACAGGGATAGCACAGATACGCAGTATTTT

v_call: TRBV29-1
clone_size: NA
d_call: NA
j_call: TRBJ2-2
cdr3_aa: CSVCLTGYTGELFF
cdr3_nt: TGCAGCGTTTGCTTGACAGGCTACACCGGGGAGCTGTTTTTT

v_call: TRBV29-1
clone_size: NA
d_call: NA
j_call: TRBJ2-1
cdr3_aa: CSVDTRGANEQFF
cdr3_nt: TGCAGCGTTGACACCAGGGGGGCGAATGAGCAGTTCTTC

v_call: TRBV5-1
clone_size: NA
d_call: NA
j_call: TRBJ2-7
cdr3_aa: CASSRTTGLSSYEQYF
cdr3_nt: TGCGCCAGCAGCCGAACGACAGGCCTCAGCTCCTACGAGCAGTACTTC

v_call: TRBV29-1
clone_size: NA
d_call: TRBD1
j_call: TRBJ2-7
cdr3_aa: CSAMDRGSYEQYF
cdr3_nt: TGCAGCGCGATGGACAGGGGCTCCTACGAGCAGTACTTC

v_call: TRBV27
clone_size: NA
d_call: NA
j_call: TRBJ1-3
cdr3_aa: CASSSSKAGNTIYF
cdr3_nt: TGTGCCAGCAGTTCCAGTAAGGCTGGAAACACCATATATTTT

v_call: TRBV7-2
clone_size: NA
d_call: TRBD2
j_call: TRBJ2-7
cdr3_aa: CASSLVGGRTRYEQYF
cdr3_nt: TGTGCCAGCAGCTTAGTAGGCGGGAGAACGAGGTACGAGCAGTACTTC

v_call: TRBV29-1
clone_size: NA
d_call: TRBD1
j_call: TRBJ1-2
cdr3_aa: CSVEGTGGSNYGYTF
cdr3_nt: TGCAGCGTTGAAGGGACAGGGGGAAGTAACTATGGCTACACCTTC

v_call: TRBV4-1
clone_size: NA
d_call: TRBD1
j_call: TRBJ1-2
cdr3_aa: CASSQEDRDGYGYTF
cdr3_nt: TGCGCCAGCAGCCAGGAAGACAGGGACGGCTATGGCTACACCTTC

v_call: TRBV4-3
clone_size: once
d_call: TRBD1
j_call: TRBJ2-7
cdr3_aa: CASSQGGTGSEQYF
cdr3_nt: TGCGCCAGCAGCCAGGGGGGGACAGGGTCCGAGCAGTACTTC

v_call: TRBV7-9
clone_size: NA
d_call: NA
j_call: TRBJ2-1
cdr3_aa: CASTGEPHNEQFF
cdr3_nt: TGTGCCAGCACCGGGGAGCCCCACAATGAGCAGTTCTTC

v_call: TRBV5-5
clone_size: NA
d_call: NA
j_call: TRBJ2-7
cdr3_aa: CASRPFGWTTGRGEQYF
cdr3_nt: TGTGCCAGCAGGCCCTTTGGCTGGACAACGGGGCGGGGCGAGCAGTACTTC

v_call: TRBV7-6
clone_size: NA
d_call: NA
j_call: TRBJ2-3
cdr3_aa: CASSLVGESTPDTQYF
cdr3_nt: TGTGCCAGCAGCTTAGTTGGGGAATCAACCCCAGATACGCAGTATTTT

v_call: TRBV6-1
clone_size: NA
d_call: NA
j_call: TRBJ2-5
cdr3_aa: CASRGLGEETQYF
cdr3_nt: TGTGCCAGCCGGGGCTTAGGGGAAGAGACCCAGTACTTC

v_call: TRBV2
clone_size: NA
d_call: NA
j_call: TRBJ1-1
cdr3_aa: CASNSWDTEAFF
cdr3_nt: TGTGCCAGCAACAGTTGGGACACTGAAGCTTTCTTT

v_call: TRBV27
clone_size: NA
d_call: TRBD1
j_call: TRBJ2-5
cdr3_aa: CASRPSGTDLQETQYF
cdr3_nt: TGTGCCAGCAGACCGTCCGGGACAGATCTCCAAGAGACCCAGTACTTC

v_call: TRBV15
clone_size: few
d_call: NA
j_call: TRBJ2-7
cdr3_aa: CATSREPHEQYF
cdr3_nt: TGTGCCACCAGCAGAGAACCCCACGAGCAGTACTTC

v_call: TRBV23-1
clone_size: NA
d_call: TRBD2
j_call: TRBJ2-2
cdr3_aa: CASSPTRPGGRSTGELFF
cdr3_nt: TGCGCCAGCAGTCCGACCAGGCCGGGCGGGAGAAGCACCGGGGAGCTGTTTTTT

v_call: TRBV5-1
clone_size: NA
d_call: NA
j_call: TRBJ2-2
cdr3_aa: CASSTQGGGYTGELFF
cdr3_nt: TGCGCCAGCAGCACACAGGGAGGGGGCTACACCGGGGAGCTGTTTTTT

v_call: TRBV5-5
clone_size: NA
d_call: NA
j_call: TRBJ2-7
cdr3_aa: CASSGASFAYEQYF
cdr3_nt: TGTGCCAGCAGCGGCGCTAGTTTCGCCTACGAGCAGTACTTC

v_call: TRBV5-1
clone_size: NA
d_call: TRBD2
j_call: TRBJ2-4
cdr3_aa: CASSLGLDPLLYF
cdr3_nt: TGCGCCAGCAGCTTAGGACTAGACCCCCTCCTGTACTTC

v_call: TRBV6-5
clone_size: NA
d_call: NA
j_call: TRBJ1-1
cdr3_aa: CASRWGTSTEAFF
cdr3_nt: TGTGCCAGCAGGTGGGGAACGAGCACTGAAGCTTTCTTT

v_call: TRBV29-1
clone_size: NA
d_call: TRBD2
j_call: TRBJ2-5
cdr3_aa: CSVELRASGSQETQYF
cdr3_nt: TGCAGCGTTGAACTTAGGGCTAGCGGCAGCCAAGAGACCCAGTACTTC

v_call: TRBV2
clone_size: NA
d_call: NA
j_call: TRBJ1-5
cdr3_aa: CASSPLTGDQPQHF
cdr3_nt: TGTGCCAGCAGTCCACTGACAGGAGATCAGCCCCAGCATTTT

v_call: TRBV27
clone_size: NA
d_call: TRBD2
j_call: TRBJ2-2
cdr3_aa: CASSFGSGLADSTGELFF
cdr3_nt: TGTGCCAGCAGTTTTGGGTCTGGACTAGCGGATAGCACCGGGGAGCTGTTTTTT

v_call: TRBV9
clone_size: NA
d_call: TRBD1
j_call: TRBJ2-7
cdr3_aa: CASSVAGQGPYEQYF
cdr3_nt: TGTGCCAGCAGCGTAGCGGGACAGGGACCCTACGAGCAGTACTTC

v_call: TRBV7-9
clone_size: NA
d_call: TRBD1
j_call: TRBJ2-1
cdr3_aa: CASSLGQGVNEQFF
cdr3_nt: TGTGCCAGCAGCCTTGGACAGGGGGTCAATGAGCAGTTCTTC

v_call: TRBV29-1
clone_size: NA
d_call: NA
j_call: TRBJ1-1
cdr3_aa: CSGVRPVGGNTEAFF
cdr3_nt: TGCAGCGGAGTAAGACCCGTCGGGGGGAACACTGAAGCTTTCTTT

v_call: TRBV2
clone_size: NA
d_call: NA
j_call: TRBJ2-7
cdr3_aa: CAPGVGGQAEQYF
cdr3_nt: TGTGCCCCCGGGGTCGGGGGGCAGGCCGAGCAGTACTTC

v_call: TRBV9
clone_size: NA
d_call: TRBD1
j_call: TRBJ2-5
cdr3_aa: CASSVGGGRETQYF
cdr3_nt: TGTGCCAGCAGCGTAGGAGGGGGCAGGGAGACCCAGTACTTC

v_call: TRBV9
clone_size: NA
d_call: NA
j_call: TRBJ2-1
cdr3_aa: CASSEPHERSSYNEQFF
cdr3_nt: TGTGCCAGCAGCGAACCGCACGAACGGAGCTCCTACAATGAGCAGTTCTTC

v_call: TRBV11-2
clone_size: once
d_call: NA
j_call: TRBJ2-1
cdr3_aa: CASSGRDRREQFF
cdr3_nt: TGTGCCAGCAGCGGCCGTGATCGACGTGAGCAGTTCTTC

v_call: TRBV6-1
clone_size: NA
d_call: NA
j_call: TRBJ2-7
cdr3_aa: CASNTPYEQYF
cdr3_nt: TGTGCCAGCAACACCCCCTACGAGCAGTACTTC

v_call: TRBV29-1
clone_size: once
d_call: NA
j_call: TRBJ2-6
cdr3_aa: CSVEPGDGANVLTF
cdr3_nt: TGCAGCGTGGAACCGGGAGACGGGGCCAACGTCCTGACTTTC

v_call: TRBV27
clone_size: few
d_call: TRBD1
j_call: TRBJ2-7
cdr3_aa: CASSLQGANYEQYF
cdr3_nt: TGTGCCAGCAGCCTCCAGGGGGCAAACTACGAGCAGTACTTC

v_call: TRBV27
clone_size: NA
d_call: TRBD1
j_call: TRBJ2-7
cdr3_aa: CASSFGRGREQYF
cdr3_nt: TGTGCCAGCAGTTTTGGCAGGGGGAGAGAGCAGTACTTC

v_call: TRBV14
clone_size: NA
d_call: TRBD2
j_call: TRBJ2-2
cdr3_aa: CASSQGALAGLNTGELFF
cdr3_nt: TGTGCCAGCAGCCAAGGCGCCCTAGCGGGCTTGAACACCGGGGAGCTGTTTTTT

v_call: TRBV4-1
clone_size: once
d_call: NA
j_call: TRBJ2-7
cdr3_aa: CASSQGPGGVYEQYF
cdr3_nt: TGCGCCAGCAGCCAAGGACCTGGCGGAGTCTACGAGCAGTACTTC

v_call: TRBV7-9
clone_size: once
d_call: NA
j_call: TRBJ1-5
cdr3_aa: CASSPDGVNQPQHF
cdr3_nt: TGTGCCAGCAGCCCCGACGGGGTAAATCAGCCCCAGCATTTT

v_call: TRBV5-1
clone_size: NA
d_call: TRBD2
j_call: TRBJ2-1
cdr3_aa: CASSLALAGGIEQFF
cdr3_nt: TGCGCCAGCAGCTTGGCGCTAGCGGGAGGGATTGAGCAGTTCTTC

v_call: TRBV9
clone_size: NA
d_call: TRBD1
j_call: TRBJ2-7
cdr3_aa: CASGQGFSEQYF
cdr3_nt: TGTGCCAGCGGACAGGGGTTCTCCGAGCAGTACTTC

v_call: TRBV7-9
clone_size: NA
d_call: NA
j_call: TRBJ1-1
cdr3_aa: CASSQPTGHVNTEAFF
cdr3_nt: TGTGCCAGCAGCCAACCTACAGGGCACGTGAACACTGAAGCTTTCTTT

v_call: TRBV7-3
clone_size: NA
d_call: TRBD2
j_call: TRBJ2-1
cdr3_aa: CASSFGTSGGSSYNEQFF
cdr3_nt: TGTGCCAGCAGCTTCGGGACTAGCGGTGGGAGCTCCTACAATGAGCAGTTCTTC

v_call: TRBV9
clone_size: NA
d_call: NA
j_call: TRBJ1-1
cdr3_aa: CASSVIQRGESEAFF
cdr3_nt: TGTGCCAGCAGCGTAATTCAGCGCGGAGAGTCTGAAGCTTTCTTT

v_call: TRBV6-5
clone_size: NA
d_call: TRBD2
j_call: TRBJ2-1
cdr3_aa: CASSYSNGVERGEQFF
cdr3_nt: TGTGCCAGCAGTTACTCGAACGGGGTCGAGCGGGGAGAGCAGTTCTTC

v_call: TRBV9
clone_size: NA
d_call: TRBD1
j_call: TRBJ2-1
cdr3_aa: CASSVWDSPYEQFF
cdr3_nt: TGTGCCAGCAGCGTATGGGACAGCCCCTATGAGCAGTTCTTC

v_call: TRBV11-2
clone_size: few
d_call: NA
j_call: TRBJ2-7
cdr3_aa: CASSPNGGLEQYF
cdr3_nt: TGTGCCAGCAGCCCTAACGGGGGCCTAGAGCAGTACTTC

v_call: TRBV9
clone_size: NA
d_call: TRBD2
j_call: TRBJ2-7
cdr3_aa: CASSVASGPTYEQYF
cdr3_nt: TGTGCCAGCAGCGTAGCTAGCGGGCCCACCTACGAGCAGTACTTC

v_call: TRBV5-1
clone_size: NA
d_call: NA
j_call: TRBJ1-3
cdr3_aa: CASSLGWEASGNTIYF
cdr3_nt: TGCGCCAGCAGCTTGGGTTGGGAAGCCTCTGGAAACACCATATATTTT

v_call: TRBV27
clone_size: NA
d_call: NA
j_call: TRBJ2-7
cdr3_aa: CATAAGRSYEQYF
cdr3_nt: TGTGCCACCGCCGCGGGTCGCTCCTACGAGCAGTACTTC

v_call: TRBV28
clone_size: NA
d_call: NA
j_call: TRBJ2-1
cdr3_aa: CASSPDQYNEQFF
cdr3_nt: TGTGCCAGCAGCCCGGACCAGTACAATGAGCAGTTCTTC

v_call: TRBV7-9
clone_size: NA
d_call: TRBD1
j_call: TRBJ1-1
cdr3_aa: CASSSLGQSNTEAFF
cdr3_nt: TGTGCCAGCAGCTCCCTGGGACAGTCAAACACTGAAGCTTTCTTT

v_call: TRBV11-2
clone_size: once
d_call: NA
j_call: TRBJ2-4
cdr3_aa: CASSLEGHGSLDIQYF
cdr3_nt: TGTGCCAGCAGCTTAGAGGGTCATGGGTCCCTGGACATTCAGTACTTC

v_call: TRBV4-1
clone_size: NA
d_call: NA
j_call: TRBJ2-7
cdr3_aa: CASSQDPGFSYEQYF
cdr3_nt: TGCGCCAGCAGCCAAGACCCGGGATTCTCCTACGAGCAGTACTTC

v_call: TRBV29-1
clone_size: NA
d_call: NA
j_call: TRBJ2-7
cdr3_aa: CSVTYGAPLGIYEQYF
cdr3_nt: TGCAGCGTTACCTACGGAGCGCCCCTGGGGATTTACGAGCAGTACTTC

v_call: TRBV7-9
clone_size: once
d_call: NA
j_call: TRBJ2-7
cdr3_aa: CASERGRGEQYF
cdr3_nt: TGTGCCAGCGAACGGGGGCGGGGGGAGCAGTACTTC

v_call: TRBV29-1
clone_size: NA
d_call: TRBD1
j_call: TRBJ2-2
cdr3_aa: CSVSGQGVAGELFF
cdr3_nt: TGCAGCGTCTCGGGACAGGGAGTTGCCGGGGAGCTGTTTTTT

v_call: TRBV7-9
clone_size: once
d_call: NA
j_call: TRBJ2-1
cdr3_aa: CASSLGLVAYNEQFF
cdr3_nt: TGTGCCAGCAGCTTAGGACTAGTTGCCTACAATGAGCAGTTCTTC

v_call: TRBV7-6
clone_size: NA
d_call: TRBD2
j_call: TRBJ2-1
cdr3_aa: CASSPSGRGSYNEQFF
cdr3_nt: TGTGCCAGCAGCCCGAGCGGGAGGGGCTCCTACAATGAGCAGTTCTTC